These 8 T cell receptor beta chains were sequenced from one sample in a study of tumor-infiltrating lymphocytes in localized non-small cell lung cancer. Sequenced by immunoSEQ multiplex PCR; TCRdb stores in-frame clones only, minus some. The sample gives approximately 13,000 clones, around 74% of which show up once; around 12% is in the top ten. The specimen sequenced was lung tumor tissue. Receptor source: a human donor with non-small cell lung cancer.

The CDR3 loop reads CASSLGIREVGTDTQYF. CDR3 DNA sequence: TGTGCCAGCAGCTTAGGGATTCGGGAAGTGGGCACAGATACGCAGTATTTT. The chain combines TRBV7-2 with TRBJ2-3; TRBD2 might be the D (5 bases). Trimming removed 1 base at V and 1 base at J, with 15 bases between. The CDR3 extends over 17 amino acids. Germline V CDR1 and CDR2: SGHTA, FQGNSA.

The chain joins TRBV6-5 to TRBJ1-2; tentatively, D is TRBD1 (6 bases). The CDR3 spans 16 residues. V lost 4 bases and J 3 bases, leaving 18 bases between the germline ends. Germline V lookup: CDR1 MNHEY, CDR2 SVGAGI. As DNA, the CDR3 is TGTGCCAGCAGTTTGACCCCCGGGACAACGGACTATGGCTACACCTTC. It codes for CASSLTPGTTDYGYTF.

CDR3 amino acids: CASSLAQGGGYTF. As DNA, the CDR3 is TGCGCCAGCAGCTTGGCCCAGGGGGGCGGCTACACCTTC. The chain carries TRBV5-1 and TRBJ1-2; 7 bases align to TRBD1. Per germline, CDR1 SGHRS and CDR2 YFSETQ. The CDR3 is made up of 13 amino acids. V dropped 0 bases and J dropped 8; count of bases not matched to a gene: 4. The entire variable domain, with the rest obtained from reference TRBV5-1 and TRBJ1-2, is as follows: KAGVTQTPRYLIKTRGQQVTLSCSPISGHRSVSWYQQTPGQGLQFLFEYFSETQRNKGNFPGRFSGRQFSNSRSEMNVSTLELGDSALYLCASSLAQGGGYTFGSGTRLTVV.

J is TRBJ1-2 and V is TRBV6-6, with 7 bases lining up with TRBD1. V dropped 8 bases and J dropped 4; count of bases not matched to a gene: 7. Per germline, CDR1 MNHNY and CDR2 SVGAGI (reference sequence). The CDR3 has 13 residues. CDR3 sequence reads: CASLIQGSYGYTF. The CDR3 coding sequence is TGTGCCAGCCTCATACAGGGGAGCTATGGCTACACCTTC.

The chain joins TRBV5-5 to TRBJ2-5, with D unclear. This CDR3 contains 14 residues. Germline CDR1 SGHKS, CDR2 YYEKEE (reference sequence). Trimming removed 4 bases at V and 2 bases at J, with 12 bases between. CDR3 sequence reads: CASSPYLAQETQYF. The CDR3 DNA is TGTGCCAGCAGCCCTTACCTTGCTCAAGAGACCCAGTACTTC.

The chain couples TRBV25-1 to TRBJ2-1; 7 bases map to TRBD1. The CDR3 sequence is 15 residues long. The germline CDR1 and CDR2 sequences are MGHDK and SYGVNS. J gave up 5 bases and V 4 bases, and 8 bases lay outside the gene matches. In DNA, the CDR3 is TGTGCCAGCAGTGTAGGACAGGCTGGGGACAATGAGCAGTTCTTC. Protein product: CASSVGQAGDNEQFF.

The chain has TRBV7-2 and TRBJ1-5; D is ambiguous. Per the germline V gene, CDR1 is SGHTA and CDR2 is FQGNSA. The CDR3 spans 13 residues. Deletions cut 1 base from V and 7 bases from J, with 8 bases between. The CDR3, as DNA: TGTGCCAGCAGCTTAGGACGCGAACAGCCCCAGCATTTT. It translates to CASSLGREQPQHF.

This clone was observed a handful of times. The genes are TRBV7-2 and TRBJ1-1; weak D call: TRBD1 (5 bases). Germline CDR1 and CDR2: SGHTA and FQGNSA. The CDR3 runs to 14 residues. The V end was cut by 5 bases, the J end by 1 base, with 11 bases between. The CDR3 reads CASSQSRGNTEAFF. CDR3 in DNA: TGTGCCAGCAGCCAATCTAGGGGGAACACTGAAGCTTTCTTT.